One sample yielded the 7 T cell receptor beta chains listed below, sequenced in a study of Graves' ophthalmopathy and Graves' hyperthyroidism. RNA transcripts served as template for amplifying TCR beta CDR3 sequences. A first-round RT-PCR used HTBI primers, followed by a second-round multiplex PCR. TCRdb reprocessed the multiplex PCR reads via MiXCR and lists one record per CDR3 protein. The sample holds 400,000 or so distinct CDR3 sequences, roughly 14% seen once. The sequenced sample was peripheral blood. The receptors were sampled from a woman under 30 with stable Graves' hyperthyroidism.

This clonotype was recorded many times. This chain uses TRBV11-2 with TRBJ1-5, with unresolved D. CDR1 is SGHAT, CDR2 FQNNGV, per germline. V was trimmed by 4 bases and J by 7 bases, leaving 11 bases between them. The CDR3 runs 13 residues. CDR3 sequence reads: CASSSPWEQPQHF. CDR3 bases: TGTGCCAGCAGCTCACCGTGGGAACAGCCCCAGCATTTT.

This clonotype was counted many times. A read error may explain this, as a much larger clone is one base away. The CDR3 region is CASAPPGVNTEASF. The CDR3 DNA reads as TGTGCCTCCGCCCCCCCAGGGGTAAATACTGAAGCTTCCTTT. The rearrangement links TRBV6-2 or TRBV6-3 to TRBJ1-1, with D possibly matching TRBD1 (6 bases). Germline-derived CDR1 and CDR2 are MNHEY and SVGEGT. This CDR3 is 14 amino acids long.

This clonotype was observed at least ten times. The J gene is TRBJ1-5, the V gene TRBV15; D gene uncertain. V was trimmed by 0 bases and J by 4 bases, leaving 10 bases between them. The CDR3 consists of 15 residues. CDR1 and CDR2 (germline): LNHNV, YYDKDF (reference sequence). The CDR3 protein is CATSRDRAVNQPQHF. CDR3 coding DNA: TGTGCCACCAGCAGAGATCGGGCAGTTAATCAGCCCCAGCATTTT. Drawing the rest from reference TRBV15 and TRBJ1-5, the complete variable domain is DAMVIQNPRYQVTQFGKPVTLSCSQTLNHNVMYWYQQKSSQAPKLLFHYYDKDFNNEADTPDNFQSRRPNTSFCFLDIRSPGLGDTAMYLCATSRDRAVNQPQHFGDGTRLSIL.

This clonotype was seen repeatedly, ten times or more. The V call is TRBV7-8, the J call TRBJ2-2, with 10 bases aligning to TRBD1. The CDR3 spans 15 residues. Germline CDR1 and CDR2: SGHVS and FQNEAQ. Trimming at V came to 4 bases and at J to 3 bases, leaving 2 bases not matched to a gene. CDR3 sequence reads: CASSWDRGHTGELFF. CDR3 in DNA: TGTGCCAGCAGCTGGGACAGGGGCCACACCGGGGAGCTGTTTTTT.

This clonotype was recorded many times. This chain uses TRBV6-2 or TRBV6-3 with TRBJ2-5, with D uncertain. Germline-derived CDR1 and CDR2 are MNHEY and SVGEGT. The length of the CDR3 is 15 residues. Trimming removed 2 bases from V and 4 bases from J, with 14 bases in between. Here the CDR3 DNA reads TGTGCCAGCAGTTACGGGGATCTTGGACGAGAGACCCAGTACTTC. Its translation is CASSYGDLGRETQYF.

This clonotype has ten or more counts. The chain has TRBV6-2 or TRBV6-3 and TRBJ2-4, with 7 bases identical to TRBD2. Trimming took 6 bases from V and 8 from J; bases not matched to a gene: 13. The CDR3 is 15 residues long. CDR1 and CDR2 from the germline V gene are MNHEY and SVGEGT. The CDR3 region is CASSPRGDPRYIQYF. Here the CDR3 DNA reads TGTGCCAGCAGCCCCCGGGGGGACCCCCGGTACATTCAGTACTTC.

This clonotype has just a few counts. Germline is not matched at one junction end, which may reflect a read error. This sequence joins TRBV12-3 or TRBV12-4 and TRBJ2-4, with TRBD1 matching over 7 bases. The CDR3 has 16 residues. The chain's CDR3 is CASSQDRRLAKNIKYF. CDR3 coding DNA: TGTGCCAGCAGTCAGGACAGGCGGCTAGCCAAAAACATTAAGTACTTC.